These 6 T cell receptor beta chains share one sample of origin, sequenced in a study of chemoradiotherapy in HPV16-positive cancers (dated by TCRdb to the early 2020s). The protocol used for the library was the immunoSEQ multiplex PCR assay. The table was pulled from immuneACCESS by TCRdb, which kept in-frame rearrangements only. Such tables lose some clones; where checked, under half of the loss comes from unresolved V genes, and the rest has no known cause. For this sample there are about a thousand clones; just over 85% appear just once. About 6.5% of the sample is taken by the ten largest. The source was tumor tissue, collected from a patient who underwent chemoradiotherapy. Every receptor here comes from a human donor with HPV-associated anogenital cancer.

The chain joins TRBV18 to TRBJ1-5; a possible D gene is TRBD1 (5 bases). The CDR3 spans 14 residues. Germline CDR1 KGHSH, CDR2 LQKENI. Trimming took 6 bases from V and 3 from J, leaving 12 bases between them. CDR3 DNA: TGTGCCAGCTCGGCCGGGACCCCCAATCAGCCCCAGCATTTT. This gives the protein CASSAGTPNQPQHF.

CDR3 region: CASSPAGDTQYF. The CDR3 DNA reads TGTGCCAGCAGCCCAGCGGGGGATACGCAGTATTTT. The chain couples TRBV6-5 to TRBJ2-3, with 7 bases fitting TRBD2. V was pared by 6 bases and J by 6 bases, with 3 bases of the junction left unmatched. Germline V gene lookup returns CDR1 MNHEY and CDR2 SVGAGI. The CDR3 length is 12 residues.

This chain connects TRBV2 to TRBJ2-7; 8 bases agree with TRBD1. Germline V gene data show CDR1 as SNHLY and CDR2 as FYNNEI. The V gene end was trimmed by 6 bases and the J gene end by 1 base; junction bases not matched to a gene: 8. This CDR3 comprises 15 residues. The CDR3 sequence: CASSPNWDRSYEQYF. The CDR3 nucleotides read TGTGCCAGCAGCCCCAATTGGGACAGGTCCTACGAGCAGTACTTC.

The chain recombines TRBV29-1 with TRBJ1-3, with 8 bases aligning to TRBD1. Germline V gene sequence: CDR1 SQVTM, CDR2 ANQGSEA. There are 13 residues in the CDR3. The V segment lost 3 bases and the J segment 6 bases; nucleotides outside the gene matches: 4. This CDR3 is CSVDRGRINTIYF. In DNA, the CDR3 is TGCAGCGTTGACAGGGGGCGCATAAACACCATATATTTT. The variable domain in full, with the rest retrieved from reference TRBV29-1 and TRBJ1-3, is SAVISQKPSRDICQRGTSLTIQCQVDSQVTMMFWYRQQPGQSLTLIATANQGSEATYESGFVIDKFPISRPNLTFSTLTVSNMSPEDSSIYLCSVDRGRINTIYFGEGSWLTVV.

The chain links TRBV30 to TRBJ1-1, with D hard to call. Germline loops: CDR1 GTSNPN, CDR2 SVGIG (reference sequence). The CDR3 sequence is 14 residues long. Trimming cost V 0 bases and J 0 bases, with 8 bases left between them. The CDR3 loop is CAWSVGSMNTEAFF. The CDR3 DNA reads as TGTGCCTGGAGTGTAGGCAGCATGAACACTGAAGCTTTCTTT. Full variable domain (remainder filled in from reference TRBV30 and TRBJ1-1): SQTIHQWPATLVQPVGSPLSLECTVEGTSNPNLYWYRQAAGRGLQLLFYSVGIGQISSEVPQNLSASRPQDRQFILSSKKLLLSDSGFYLCAWSVGSMNTEAFFGQGTRLTVV.

The chain combines TRBV7-9 with TRBJ1-1; the D is unclear. The germline V gene has CDR1 SEHNR and CDR2 FQNEAQ (reference sequence). The V gene lost 0 bases and the J gene lost 0 bases, with 8 bases spanning the gap. The CDR3 spans 15 residues. The CDR3 loop reads CASSLALQLNTEAFF. The CDR3 DNA reads TGTGCCAGCAGCTTAGCGCTACAGCTGAACACTGAAGCTTTCTTT. The whole variable domain, remainder taken from reference TRBV7-9 and TRBJ1-1, is DTGVSQNPRHKITKRGQNVTFRCDPISEHNRLYWYRQTLGQGPEFLTYFQNEAQLEKSRLLSDRFSAERPKGSFSTLEIQRTEQGDSAMYLCASSLALQLNTEAFFGQGTRLTVV.